Given below is one TCR beta chain in context. Antigen specificity is unknown. This sample is part of a study of shared clonotypes between healthy human individuals. Study-wide findings and caveats: Enrolling few donors narrowed the genetic and exposure-history diversity that was represented.

In the source study's methods: Sequence data from immunoSEQ were junction-only and lacked quality scores; consequently, filtering differed. The data were produced by immunoSEQ multiplex PCR, yet TCRdb's version contains in-frame clones alone and is incomplete. That table gives V, J and clone size, and the DNA gave D and trimming. The sample holds about 1.1 million clones, 75% to 80% seen once. This clonotype was obtained from a man aged 18 to 29 in good health. Some clones in this sample may be carry-over from other donors' samples. Sequenced input: memory CD4+ T cells from PBMCs. Subset reported: CD45RA-negative fraction.

The CDR3 sequence: CASSFRNYGYTF. In nucleotides, the CDR3 is TGTGCCAGCAGTTTCCGTAACTATGGCTACACCTTC. J is TRBJ1-2 and V is TRBV28; no clear D. Trimming cost V 3 bases and J 1 base, with 3 bases left between them. Germline CDR1 MDHEN, CDR2 SYDVKM. The CDR3 is 12 residues long.